Each of the 9 T cell receptor beta chains below was sequenced from the same sample in a study of spatial heterogeneity in lung cancer. TCRdb re-called the 5' RACE reads through MiXCR, storing one row per CDR3 protein. The sample lists 20,000 to 25,000 distinct CDR3 sequences, 3.5% to 5% occurring once. Regarding time point: sample taken at primary tumor resection. The study sequenced unsorted whole RNA from tumor, nontumor lung or frozen PBMC. This material consisted of PBMCs, taken at surgery. The receptor source for this set is a male donor with early-stage non-small cell lung cancer.

The rearrangement uses TRBV12-3 or TRBV12-4 and TRBJ2-1; 11 positions agree with TRBD1. CDR3 length equals 15 residues. J gave up 6 bases and V 6 bases, and 7 bases lay outside the gene matches. The DNA for the CDR3 is TGTGCCAGCAGGCGGACCGGGACAGGGGGCAATGAGCAGTTCTTC. Protein sequence: CASRRTGTGGNEQFF.

This chain joins TRBV7-2 and TRBJ2-7; D is unclear. The CDR3 is 14 residues long. Trimming stripped 5 bases from V and 2 bases from J, with 13 bases between. The germline V gene encodes CDR1 SGHTA and CDR2 FQGNSA. The CDR3 nucleotides read TGTGCCAGCAGCCGACAAAGGAACGCCTACGAGCAGTACTTC. Its protein product is CASSRQRNAYEQYF.

The chain uses TRBV20-1 and TRBJ1-1; D is possibly TRBD1 (5 bases). This CDR3 has 12 residues. Trimming removed 1 base at V and 4 bases at J, with 7 bases between. Per germline, CDR1 DFQATT and CDR2 SNEGSKA (reference sequence). The CDR3 DNA reads as TGCAGTGCTAGAGGGGGGACCACTGAAGCTTTCTTT. This gives the protein CSARGGTTEAFF.

This clonotype was seen ten or more times. Here the CDR3 reads CSAFGGAFETQYF. CDR3 in DNA: TGCAGCGCCTTCGGGGGGGCCTTCGAGACCCAGTACTTC. This sequence joins TRBV29-1 and TRBJ2-5; 8 bases align to TRBD2. CDR1 SQVTM and CDR2 ANQGSEA come from the germline V gene. The CDR3 runs to 13 residues. The J segment lost 5 bases and the V segment lost 7 bases, leaving 9 bases of the junction unmatched.

This clonotype was observed at least ten times. The CDR3 DNA reads TGTGCCAGCAGTTTCGATCAGGTCGTTTACGAGCAGTACTTC. Protein product: CASSFDQVVYEQYF. The V and J genes are TRBV28 and TRBJ2-7; D remains unclear. This CDR3 has 14 amino acids. The germline CDR1 and CDR2 sequences are MDHEN and SYDVKM. V was shortened by 3 bases and J by 4 bases, with 13 bases between the two germline ends. The entire variable domain, with the rest obtained from reference TRBV28 and TRBJ2-7, is as follows: DVKVTQSSRYLVKRTGEKVFLECVQDMDHENMFWYRQDPGLGLRLIYFSYDVKMKEKGDIPEGYSVSREKKERFSLILESASTNQTSMYLCASSFDQVVYEQYFGPGTRLTVT.

This clonotype was detected ten times or more. V and J are TRBV7-9 and TRBJ2-1, with no clear D. The CDR3 sequence is 11 residues long. The germline V and J ends were trimmed by 6 bases and 10 bases, with 10 bases remaining between them. The V gene's germline CDR1 is SEHNR and CDR2 FQNEAQ (reference sequence). CDR3: CASSFKAEQFF. The CDR3 DNA reads as TGTGCCAGCAGTTTCAAAGCCGAGCAGTTCTTC.

This clonotype has at least ten counts. J is TRBJ1-1 and V is TRBV7-9; TRBD1 aligns across 10 bases. The junction had 9 bases not matched to a gene; V was cut back by 5 bases and J by 0 bases. Germline V gene lookup returns CDR1 SEHNR and CDR2 FQNEAQ (reference sequence). The CDR3 has 17 amino acids. CDR3 in amino acids: CASSTGTGDKMNTEAFF. CDR3 in DNA: TGTGCCAGCAGCACCGGGACAGGGGATAAAATGAACACTGAAGCTTTCTTT.

This clonotype was picked up many times. J is TRBJ2-7 and V is TRBV5-1; D uncertain. Per the germline V gene, CDR1 is SGHRS and CDR2 is YFSETQ. V lost 1 base and J 2 bases, leaving 10 bases between the germline ends. The CDR3 runs 14 residues. The CDR3 bases are TGCGCCAGCAGCTTGAATCCAGAAACCTACGAGCAGTACTTC. This codes for CASSLNPETYEQYF.

The J gene is TRBJ2-5, the V gene TRBV12-3 or TRBV12-4; D unresolved. The CDR3 loop spans 14 amino acids. V was clipped by 1 base and J by 5 bases, with 11 bases between them. Here the CDR3 reads CASSLERMGETQYF. The CDR3 region has the DNA TGTGCCAGCAGTTTAGAACGGATGGGGGAGACCCAGTACTTC.